This T cell receptor (beta chain) was captured by sequencing in a study of T cells in Graves' hyperthyroidism and ophthalmopathy. Study-level background: Any treatment followed the collection of peripheral blood at initial diagnosis.

Findings of the study overall: Ophthalmopathy could be told apart from stable hyperthyroidism with a 13 V-J model. Blood also held most thyroid clonotypes expanded beyond 0.001.

Of note for this clonotype: Its cognate antigen is unknown.

It was RNA transcripts that yielded the amplified TCR beta CDR3 regions. The TCR CDR3 first-round RT-PCR relied on the HTBI primer set. Via MiXCR, TCRdb re-called the multiplex PCR reads, giving one row per CDR3 protein. The sample holds some 550,000 distinct CDR3 sequences, more than 20% seen once. Germline CDR1 is SGHRS and CDR2 is YFSETQ. Trimming removed 0 bases at V and 2 bases at J, with 8 bases between. The CDR3 covers 15 residues. The V call is TRBV5-1, the J call TRBJ2-2, with a tentative D call TRBD2 (5 bases). The receptor's source is a man between 18 and 29 years old with Graves' hyperthyroidism. Material: blood. CDR3 DNA: TGCGCCAGCAGCTTGGTACTAGACAACACCGGGGAGCTGTTTTTT. Translated: CASSLVLDNTGELFF. Full variable domain (missing parts from reference TRBV5-1 and TRBJ2-2): KAGVTQTPRYLIKTRGQQVTLSCSPISGHRSVSWYQQTPGQGLQFLFEYFSETQRNKGNFPGRFSGRQFSNSRSEMNVSTLELGDSALYLCASSLVLDNTGELFFGEGSRLTVL.